This T cell receptor (beta chain) appears in the sequencing data of a study of CD8 T cells in Susac syndrome. Germline-derived CDR1 and CDR2 are SNHLY and FYNNEI. The CDR3 is 14 amino acids. The trim removed 8 bases at V and 8 bases at J, leaving 10 bases unmatched. An input of about 0.45 to 1 ug of RNA was subjected to reverse transcription using random hexamers. TCRdb used MiXCR to reprocess the immunoSEQ multiplex PCR reads, holding one entry per CDR3 protein. The sample lists 160,000 or so distinct CDR3 sequences; roughly 92% were seen once. TCR beta was sequenced from blood CD8+ and CD4+ T cells.

This clonotype was sampled from a human donor with Susac syndrome. Specimen: CD4+ T cells from PBMCs. The V and J genes are TRBV2 and TRBJ1-4, with 8 bases that match TRBD1. The CDR3 is CASGRQGAKEKLFF. CDR3 coding DNA: TGTGCCAGCGGCCGGCAGGGGGCGAAAGAAAAACTGTTTTTT.